Following are 13 T cell receptor beta chains from one sample sequenced in a study of CD8+ T cells in alopecia areata. RNA was extracted and reverse transcribed into cDNA as the sequencing template. The table came from immunoSEQ multiplex PCR; TCRdb's copy has only in-frame clones and leaves some out. The sample lists more than 90,000 clones, 50% to 75% occurring once. Noted treatment: oral pan-JAK inhibitor, 5-10 mg twice daily. Sequenced here: CD8+ T cells sorted from blood, sampled at week 4, from a patient treated with tofacitinib. These receptors all stem from a human donor with alopecia areata.

This chain links TRBV7-9 with TRBJ2-1; D remains ambiguous. With 8 bases removed from V and 5 bases from J, the gap between germline ends came to 7 bases. The CDR3 covers 11 residues. From germline, CDR1 is SEHNR and CDR2 FQNEAQ (reference sequence). The CDR3 nucleotides are TGTGCCAGCGGCCAGGACAATGAGCAGTTCTTC. It is translated as CASGQDNEQFF.

The J gene is TRBJ1-1, the V gene TRBV7-9; D not resolved. V was cut by 5 bases and J by 2 bases, with 15 bases left in between. Germline V lookup: CDR1 SEHNR, CDR2 FQNEAQ (reference sequence). CDR3 size: 15 residues. Here the CDR3 reads CASSPQVGLNTEAFF. The CDR3 DNA follows: TGTGCCAGCAGCCCCCAGGTTGGGCTCAACACTGAAGCTTTCTTT. The full variable domain, with the rest looked up from reference TRBV7-9 and TRBJ1-1, is DTGVSQNPRHKITKRGQNVTFRCDPISEHNRLYWYRQTLGQGPEFLTYFQNEAQLEKSRLLSDRFSAERPKGSFSTLEIQRTEQGDSAMYLCASSPQVGLNTEAFFGQGTRLTVV.

This clone was counted a few times. V usage is TRBV29-1 and J usage is TRBJ2-1; no clear D gene. The V end was cut by 6 bases, the J end by 10 bases, with 10 bases between. In germline, CDR1 is SQVTM, CDR2 ANQGSEA. The CDR3 is 10 residues long. DNA for the CDR3: TGCAGCGTGGTGGGTTTGGAGCAGTTCTTC. Translation gives CSVVGLEQFF.

The rearrangement uses TRBV6-5 and TRBJ2-7; 9 nucleotides agree with TRBD1. The germline gives CDR1 MNHEY, CDR2 SVGAGI. CDR3 length equals 15 residues. V shed 6 bases, J shed 1 base, and the junction held 7 bases outside the gene matches. CDR3 nucleotide sequence: TGTGCCAGCAGAAACTCTGGACAGGGGTCCTACGAGCAGTACTTC. It specifies CASRNSGQGSYEQYF.

This clone was detected only a few times. Written as DNA, the CDR3 is TGCAGCGTCCTCCCCGCGGAGGGGTACTACGAGCAGTACTTC. Protein product: CSVLPAEGYYEQYF. V and J are TRBV29-1 and TRBJ2-7; weak D call: TRBD2 (6 bases). This CDR3 spans 14 amino acids. Germline V CDR1 and CDR2: SQVTM, ANQGSEA. V lost 6 bases and J 3 bases, leaving 18 bases between the germline ends.

This chain links TRBV7-9 with TRBJ2-3; no reliable D call. The ends were cut back, 4 bases at V and 2 bases at J, with 13 bases in the middle. CDR3 size: 15 residues. The germline V gene has CDR1 SEHNR and CDR2 FQNEAQ (reference sequence). The CDR3 DNA reads TGTGCCAGCAGCTCCACCGGGCCCATCACAGATACGCAGTATTTT. It encodes CASSSTGPITDTQYF.

In nucleotides, the CDR3 is TGTGCCAGCAGTCCACCGGGACAGGGGACCTACGAGCAGTACTTC. Translating gives CASSPPGQGTYEQYF. The chain combines TRBV27 with TRBJ2-7, with TRBD1 matching over 10 bases. The germline gives CDR1 MNHEY, CDR2 SMNVEV (reference sequence). The CDR3 contains 15 residues. Trimming at V came to 5 bases and at J to 2 bases, leaving 6 bases not matched to a gene.

The chain combines TRBV30 with TRBJ2-4; D may be TRBD1 or TRBD2 (7 bases each). V was pared by 3 bases and J by 3 bases, with 18 bases between. This CDR3 has 16 amino acids. Germline CDR1 GTSNPN, CDR2 SVGIG (reference sequence). For the CDR3, the DNA is TGTGCCTGGAGCGCTTCAGGGGGGGTAGGCAAAAACATTCAGTACTTC. Protein: CAWSASGGVGKNIQYF.

The chain links TRBV25-1 to TRBJ1-6; D gene unclear. V lost 5 bases to trimming and J lost 7 bases, with 15 bases between them. The germline CDR1 and CDR2 sequences are MGHDK and SYGVNS. The CDR3 is 15 residues long. CDR3 DNA sequence: TGTGCCAGCAGTAGATCTGAGGACCAAAATTCACCCCTCCACTTT. Its translation is CASSRSEDQNSPLHF.

This clone showed up just a few times. The rearrangement links TRBV30 to TRBJ1-1, with D possibly matching TRBD1 (6 bases). V was clipped by 0 bases and J by 2 bases, with 16 bases between them. The CDR3 loop spans 16 amino acids. Germline CDR1 and CDR2: GTSNPN and SVGIG (reference sequence). CDR3 residues: CAWSVGTTGSNTEAFF. The CDR3 bases are TGTGCCTGGAGTGTAGGTACTACAGGGAGTAACACTGAAGCTTTCTTT.

The chain uses TRBV7-8 and TRBJ2-3; D might be TRBD1 or TRBD2, each matching 6 bases. The CDR3 length is 14 residues. Trimming shortened V by 5 bases and J by 2 bases, and 11 bases separated the two germline ends. Germline CDR1 reads SGHVS; CDR2 reads FQNEAQ. The CDR3 coding sequence is TGTGCCAGCAGCCCAGGGGAGGTCACAGATACGCAGTATTTT. Its protein product is CASSPGEVTDTQYF.

The chain recombines TRBV7-2 with TRBJ2-7, with D maybe TRBD1 (6 bases). Trimming cost V 5 bases and J 2 bases, with 16 bases left between them. Germline lookup yields CDR1 SGHTA and CDR2 FQGNSA. The CDR3 extends over 15 amino acids. The CDR3: CASSKGVGTAYEQYF. CDR3 nucleotide sequence: TGTGCCAGCAGCAAGGGGGTGGGAACCGCCTACGAGCAGTACTTC.

This clone was detected only a few times. The chain carries TRBV2 and TRBJ2-7; the D call may be TRBD1 or TRBD2 (5 bases each). Germline CDR1 and CDR2: SNHLY and FYNNEI. This CDR3 is 12 amino acids long. V was clipped by 8 bases and J by 4 bases, with 12 bases between them. CDR3: CASRGTEYEQYF. The CDR3, as DNA: TGTGCCAGCCGTGGGACGGAATACGAGCAGTACTTC.